Listed below are T cell receptor beta chains from one sample, sequenced in a study of T cells after yellow fever vaccination. Using its own MiXCR run on the 5' RACE reads, TCRdb lists one record per CDR3 protein. The table lists approximately 510,000 distinct CDR3 sequences, around a fifth of them singletons. The source material was PBMCs, sampled around 3 weeks after the first yellow fever vaccination. Source of these receptors: a man aged 18 to 30 who received the YFV17D yellow fever vaccine. CDR3s include the opening cysteine and the closing phenylalanine or tryptophan. The D gene is left open where the match is weak. Only part of the rows carry a size: once, few, many, or a class if the clone is expanded.

V gene	J gene	clone size	D gene	CDR3 DNA	CDR3 protein
TRBV10-3	TRBJ2-7	NA	NA	TGTGCCATCAGTGAGTCGAAGGGGAAAGTCTACGAGCAGTACTTC	CAISESKGKVYEQYF
TRBV20-1	TRBJ2-5	NA	NA	TGCAGTGCTAGAGATCCCCTGTGGGGAGAGACCCAGTACTTC	CSARDPLWGETQYF
TRBV4-1	TRBJ1-2	NA	TRBD1	TGCGCCAGCAGCTTCGGGACAGGGGGCGATGGCTACACCTTC	CASSFGTGGDGYTF
TRBV5-1	TRBJ2-6	few	NA	TGCGCCAGCAGCTTGGGTCCGAGCTCTGGGGCCAACGTCCTGACTTTC	CASSLGPSSGANVLTF
TRBV5-1	TRBJ2-3	few	NA	TGCGCCAGCAGCCGGGTAGGCACAGATACGCAGTATTTT	CASSRVGTDTQYF
TRBV9	TRBJ1-6	NA	TRBD1	TGTGCCAGCAGCCCGGGGGACAGGGTTAATTCACCCCTCCACTTT	CASSPGDRVNSPLHF
TRBV4-1	TRBJ2-2	NA	NA	TGCGCCAGCAGCCAAGGAACAGGCAGTCAAGTTGGTTGGGAGCTGTTTTTT	CASSQGTGSQVGWELFF
TRBV7-2	TRBJ1-2	NA	NA	TGTGCCAGCAGCTTAGTCCCCCGACAGCACTATGGCTACACCTTC	CASSLVPRQHYGYTF
TRBV5-4	TRBJ2-2	NA	NA	TGTGCCAGCAGCACTGGGCTTTCGAACACCGGGGAGCTGTTTTTT	CASSTGLSNTGELFF
TRBV5-1	TRBJ2-1	NA	TRBD2	TGCGCCAGCAGCTGGGGACCGCTAGCGGGGGGATACAATGAGCAGTTCTTC	CASSWGPLAGGYNEQFF
TRBV2	TRBJ2-3	NA	NA	TGTGCCAGCAGATGGTTTGGGGGGCGGGCAGATACGCAGTATTTT	CASRWFGGRADTQYF
TRBV5-4	TRBJ2-7	few	NA	TGTGCCAGCAGTGGAGGGAGCGACTACGAGCAGTACTTC	CASSGGSDYEQYF
TRBV7-6	TRBJ2-1	NA	TRBD2	TGTGCCAGCAGCAATCGGGGGGGCCTGGTAAACAATGAGCAGTTCTTC	CASSNRGGLVNNEQFF
TRBV18	TRBJ1-2	few	TRBD1	TGTGCCAGCTCCCCCGGGACAGCCTTTGAGGGCTATGGCTACACCTTC	CASSPGTAFEGYGYTF
TRBV5-4	TRBJ1-2	few	NA	TGTGCCAGCAGCTTTCCTGGACAGACCAACTATGGCTACACCTTC	CASSFPGQTNYGYTF
TRBV3-1	TRBJ1-6	NA	NA	TGTGCCAGCACCAACAGAGGGGCGAGATCACCCCTCCACTTT	CASTNRGARSPLHF
TRBV6-2/TRBV6-3	TRBJ2-1	few	TRBD2	TGTGCCAGCAGCCCCGGACTAGCTAGGTCCTACAATGAGCAGTTCTTC	CASSPGLARSYNEQFF
TRBV12-3/TRBV12-4	TRBJ1-2	NA	TRBD1	TGTGCCAGCAGTCAGACAGGGACCTATGGCTACACCTTC	CASSQTGTYGYTF
TRBV20-1	TRBJ2-3	NA	TRBD1	TGCAGTGCTGCCAGGACAGGGGGGGCGGGTACGCAGTATTTT	CSAARTGGAGTQYF
TRBV2	TRBJ2-2	NA	NA	TGTGCCAGCAGTCAGCGAGGGCAGGGTACCGGGGAGCTGTTTTTT	CASSQRGQGTGELFF
TRBV5-6	TRBJ2-5	NA	TRBD1	TGTGCCAGCAGCATACAGGGGCCGGGGTGGGAGACCCAGTACTTC	CASSIQGPGWETQYF
TRBV4-2	TRBJ1-2	NA	NA	TGTGCCAGCAGCCAAGTATGGGCCAGGCGAAGTAGGGGCTACACCTTC	CASSQVWARRSRGYTF
TRBV29-1	TRBJ2-3	few	NA	TGCAGCGTTGTTCGAGGGACCCCTAGCACAGATACGCAGTATTTT	CSVVRGTPSTDTQYF